These T cell receptor beta chains were read from a single sample in a study of cytomegalovirus exposure and HLA in healthy donors. Profiling relied on immunoSEQ multiplex PCR, and the TCRdb table lists in-frame clones only, not all of them. Among more than 150,000 clones listed, less than 90% were seen once. Sequencing input: PBMCs. The receptors here all came from a girl in the first two years of life in good health and CMV-seronegative. The CDR3 runs from the conserved cysteine through the conserved F or W. D genes are given only for firm matches. Only part of the rows carry a size: once, few, many, or a class if the clone is expanded.

abundance: once; d_gene: -; v_gene: TRBV9; j_gene: TRBJ1-2; CDR3aa: CASSGRTGMDYGYTF; CDR3nt: TGTGCCAGCAGCGGTCGAACGGGTATGGACTATGGCTACACCTTC
abundance: -; d_gene: TRBD2; v_gene: TRBV7-2; j_gene: TRBJ2-1; CDR3aa: CASRATSGRFLGLYNEQFF; CDR3nt: TGTGCCAGCAGGGCAACTAGCGGGAGGTTCTTGGGCCTATACAATGAGCAGTTCTTC
abundance: -; d_gene: -; v_gene: TRBV29-1; j_gene: TRBJ1-1; CDR3aa: CSVQQGLFTEAFF; CDR3nt: TGCAGCGTTCAGCAGGGGTTGTTCACTGAAGCTTTCTTT
abundance: -; d_gene: -; v_gene: TRBV6-5; j_gene: TRBJ2-3; CDR3aa: CVSSYHELGTDTQYF; CDR3nt: TGTGTCAGCAGTTACCACGAACTCGGCACAGATACGCAGTATTTT
abundance: -; d_gene: -; v_gene: TRBV7-9; j_gene: TRBJ2-7; CDR3aa: CSSSSLSGEQYF; CDR3nt: TGTTCCAGCAGCTCCCTTAGCGGCGAGCAGTACTTC
abundance: few; d_gene: -; v_gene: TRBV11-2; j_gene: TRBJ2-5; CDR3aa: CASSLGRGQETQYF; CDR3nt: TGTGCCAGCAGCTTGGGGAGGGGGCAAGAGACCCAGTACTTC
abundance: -; d_gene: -; v_gene: TRBV19; j_gene: TRBJ1-1; CDR3aa: CASSITVNTEAFF; CDR3nt: TGTGCCAGTAGTATAACGGTAAACACTGAAGCTTTCTTT
abundance: -; d_gene: -; v_gene: TRBV9; j_gene: TRBJ2-7; CDR3aa: CASSPVGGTGSYEQYF; CDR3nt: TGTGCCAGCAGCCCCGTGGGGGGGACAGGCTCCTACGAGCAGTACTTC
abundance: -; d_gene: -; v_gene: TRBV30; j_gene: TRBJ1-4; CDR3aa: CAWSYGSLEEKLFF; CDR3nt: TGTGCCTGGAGTTACGGTAGCCTGGAGGAAAAACTGTTTTTT
abundance: -; d_gene: TRBD2; v_gene: TRBV7-8; j_gene: TRBJ2-1; CDR3aa: CASSLTSTSGGAIF; CDR3nt: TGTGCCAGCAGCCTCACCTCGACTAGCGGGGGGGCAATCTTC
abundance: -; d_gene: -; v_gene: TRBV7-2; j_gene: TRBJ2-3; CDR3aa: CASSLGTSRTDTQYF; CDR3nt: TGTGCCAGCAGCTTGGGCACTAGCCGCACAGATACGCAGTATTTT
abundance: -; d_gene: TRBD1; v_gene: TRBV10-2; j_gene: TRBJ1-2; CDR3aa: CASSSYGTAGVFGYTF; CDR3nt: TGCGCCAGCAGCTCATACGGGACAGCAGGAGTTTTCGGCTACACCTTC
abundance: -; d_gene: TRBD1; v_gene: TRBV7-9; j_gene: TRBJ2-7; CDR3aa: CASSLGRGQPYEQYF; CDR3nt: TGTGCCAGCAGCTTAGGCAGGGGGCAACCCTACGAGCAGTACTTC